The subject of this entry is one TCR beta chain. The sample comes from a study of shared clonotypes between healthy human individuals. About the research overall: The plates for each donor numbered three CD4 naive, three CD4 memory, two CD8 naive and one CD8 memory.

The CDR3 is 12 amino acids. Germline-derived CDR1 and CDR2 are SGHAT and FQNNGV. Losses at the gene ends were 3 bases for V and 14 bases for J; bases not matched to a gene: 6. Each cell subset's genomic DNA was divided evenly among several immunoSEQ plates. The DNA input per sorted-subset replicate PCR was about 190 ng, corresponding to 25,000 to 30,000 T cell genomes. The assay was immunoSEQ multiplex PCR, and TCRdb's table has in-frame clones only and misses some. The sample lists fewer than 400,000 clones, around 72% occurring once. The receptor's source is a man under 40 in good health. The V and J genes are TRBV11-2 and TRBJ2-2; 7 nucleotides line up with TRBD1. The specimen was memory CD4+ T cells sorted from blood. Subset given: CD45RA-negative fraction. The CDR3 spells CASSFRQGRLFF. CDR3 bases: TGTGCCAGCAGCTTCCGACAGGGAAGACTGTTTTTT.